This T cell receptor (beta chain) was captured in a study of a mutant IDH1 vaccine in newly diagnosed glioma. About the research overall: Former treatment meant radiotherapy, temozolomide, or both; the majority had gotten both.

Using immunoSEQ multiplex PCR, the repertoire was profiled, and TCRdb retains in-frame clones only, with some absent. The sample records about 40,000 clones, 84% being singletons. By share, this clone counts as medium-sized. As yet, its antigen is unknown. Time point denoted: week 11, during vaccination. The content of each vaccine dose was 300 ug of mutant IDH1 20-mer peptide, and topical imiquimod accompanied it. Germline-derived CDR1 and CDR2 are SGDLS and YYNGEE. The CDR3 has 13 residues. V gave up 7 bases and J gave up 2 bases, with 12 bases separating them. This chain uses TRBV9 with TRBJ1-1; D ambiguous. This clonotype was obtained from a man in his forties or fifties with glioma. Specimen: PBMCs, collected from a glioma patient whose treatment included an IDH1 peptide vaccine. Written as DNA, the CDR3 is TGTGCCAGCCAAAAGGAGATCAACACTGAAGCTTTCTTT. Translating gives CASQKEINTEAFF.